This T cell receptor (beta chain) came from a study of blood T cells in healthy people across ages (dated by TCRdb to 2015 to 2017). Some background on the complete study: In model experiments, template switching captured roughly one uniquely barcoded TCR beta cDNA molecule for every two T cells. Age-related changes in TCR beta repertoire diversity were measured in the study by deep sequencing normalized with unique cDNA molecular identifiers. The donors were divided into four age groups: young (average about 16 years), middle-aged (under 40), aged (approximately 64) and long-lived (around 80). Using the same blood draw, the study looked at two additional independent replicas of 1 million unique cDNA reads for two donors, one aged 18 to 30 and the other aged 80 or older. To avoid experimental bias, donors of different ages were spread randomly across the sequencing lanes. What the authors observed across the whole study: Estimates of total diversity based on one million sequenced T cells were regarded as lower bounds and as underestimates. As age increased, observed TCR beta diversity per million T cells dropped in a roughly linear way, and a significant reduction was already evident by age 40. Because profiling used bulk unsorted PBMCs, naive and antigen-experienced compartments could not be compared conclusively. The long-lived group showed more naive CD4+ T cells, fewer expanded clones and increased TCR diversity than the aged group, suggesting age selection. A strong correlation was found between observed TCR beta diversity and the percentage of naive T cells measured by flow cytometry. Donor CMV infection status was unknown, potentially confounding age-related changes in expanded clonotypes.

The protocol used for the library was 5' RACE. A second PCR of roughly 6 to 12 cycles was performed with a sample-barcoded 5' primer and a J-beta primer mix. A template-switch 5' adaptor carrying 12 random nucleotides introduced a unique molecular identifier onto each TCR beta cDNA molecule. Each sample yielded at least 2.5 million CDR3-containing paired-end reads. First-strand cDNA synthesis was performed from all RNA using the Mint cDNA synthesis kit, with priming by a TRBC-specific oligonucleotide. After uracil-DNA glycosylase treatment, a first 18-cycle PCR used universal primers M1SS and BC2_uni_R on all cDNA. As for the authors' bioinformatics: For normalization, 1 million high-quality reads, each with a distinct molecular identifier, were randomly selected from each sample. Instead of being binned into consensus sequences, reads that shared molecular identifiers were thrown out. MiTCR, with a Q25 quality threshold and the strictest error-elimination algorithm, was used for CDR3 identification, clonotype clustering and error correction. A nonparametric unseen species model with Euler transformation was used to estimate lower-bound total TCR beta diversity. TCRdb trimmed the raw reads at Q25, called clones with MiXCR and kept productive beta chains. Each CDR3 protein appears once, grouped with its most common genes and DNA. The V and J calls were determined by TCRdb, not by the authors. The sample table holds 1.8 million or so distinct CDR3 sequences, of which about 39% were seen once. Together, the top ten hold 20% to 25% of the sample.

From cysteine to phenylalanine, the CDR3 is 18 amino acids long. Only the CDR3 DNA stays, 54 bases, in frame from base 1. The germline V gene encodes CDR1 MGHRA and CDR2 YSYEKL. The donors were some 36 Caucasian individuals from Russia, aged 6 to 90 years, who were systemically healthy. About 9.8 milliliters of peripheral blood were drawn from each donor into EDTA-treated Vacutainer tubes. Ficoll-Paque density-gradient centrifugation was used to isolate PBMCs, with at least 6.5 million per sample. Trizol reagent was used to extract total RNA from the PBMCs, yielding at least 6 micrograms per sample. For every donor, flow cytometry on a PBMC aliquot measured the percentage of naive CD45RAhigh/CD27high T cells. In the case of this clonotype: Its antigen specificity is not known. At one end, the junction sequence differs from germline, possibly due to a read error.

Source material: blood. This chain is built from TRBV4-1 and TRBJ1-2; possibly the D gene is TRBD1, per 5 matching bases. This receptor was identified in a human donor in good health. The CDR3 amino acid sequence is: CTSSQREGTIDPNYGYTF. The bases are TGCACCAGCAGCCAAAGAGAAGGGACCATTGATCCTAACTATGGCTACACCTTC.